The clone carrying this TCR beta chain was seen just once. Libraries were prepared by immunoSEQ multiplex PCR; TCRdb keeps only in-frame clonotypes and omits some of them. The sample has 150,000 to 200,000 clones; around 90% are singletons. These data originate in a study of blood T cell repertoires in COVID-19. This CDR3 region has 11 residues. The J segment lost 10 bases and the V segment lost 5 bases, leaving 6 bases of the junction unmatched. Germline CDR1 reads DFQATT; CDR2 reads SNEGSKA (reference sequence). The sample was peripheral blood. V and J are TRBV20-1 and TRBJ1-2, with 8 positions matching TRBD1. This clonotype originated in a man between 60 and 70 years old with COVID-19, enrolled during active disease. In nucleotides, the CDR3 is TGCAGTGCTTCCGGGACAGGCCTCTACACCTTC. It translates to CSASGTGLYTF.